What follows are 6 T cell receptor beta chains derived from one specimen sequenced in a study of cytomegalovirus exposure and HLA in healthy donors. The PCR ran on 60 Vbeta and 13 Jbeta primers. Assay used: immunoSEQ multiplex PCR; TCRdb lists only in-frame clones, some missing. The sample comprises some 87,000 clones, over 75% of which are singletons, and around 7.5% rests with the top ten. Input material: PBMCs. The source of these receptors is a middle-aged man in good health and CMV-seropositive.

The gene calls are TRBV2 and TRBJ2-3; 8 nucleotides line up with TRBD2. Germline V lookup: CDR1 SNHLY, CDR2 FYNNEI. The CDR3 is made up of 14 amino acids. With 7 bases clipped from V and 2 bases from J, the junction kept 5 bases outside the gene matches. The DNA for the CDR3 is TGTGCCAGCAATCGAGCGGGGGACACAGATACGCAGTATTTT. It encodes CASNRAGDTDTQYF.

The chain joins TRBV14 to TRBJ2-7; D call uncertain. The V gene's germline CDR1 is SGHDN and CDR2 FVKESK. V was trimmed by 4 bases and J by 3 bases, leaving 10 bases between them. CDR3 length: 13 residues. The CDR3 here is CASSRADFYEQYF. The CDR3 nucleotides read TGTGCCAGCAGCCGGGCAGATTTCTACGAGCAGTACTTC.

J is TRBJ1-2 and V is TRBV27; 7 bases are a match to TRBD1. The CDR3 totals 13 residues. The germline V gene has CDR1 MNHEY and CDR2 SMNVEV (reference sequence). Unmatched junction bases numbered 3, after V lost 7 bases and J lost 1 base. CDR3 in amino acids: CASKDRVNYGYTF. CDR3 bases: TGTGCCAGCAAAGACAGGGTTAACTATGGCTACACCTTC.

This clone has only a few counts. The genes are TRBV9 and TRBJ2-6; TRBD1 matches at 8 bases. The CDR3 length is 16 residues. Germline V gene sequence: CDR1 SGDLS, CDR2 YYNGEE. V trimming: 4 bases; J trimming: 2 bases; junction bases outside the gene matches: 5. Here the CDR3 DNA reads TGTGCCAGCAGCATACCAGGGGGCCCTGGGGCCAACGTCCTGACTTTC. Its translation: CASSIPGGPGANVLTF.

In this sample, this clone turned up a few times. The chain carries TRBV4-3 and TRBJ2-1, with TRBD1 identical over 8 bases. The V gene end was trimmed by 0 bases and the J gene end by 12 bases; junction bases not matched to a gene: 10. The V gene's germline CDR1 is LGHNA and CDR2 YSLEER. This CDR3 contains 15 residues. The CDR3: CASSQEVDRAVGQFF. CDR3 nucleotide sequence: TGCGCCAGCAGCCAAGAGGTGGACAGGGCGGTCGGGCAGTTCTTC.

The chain is built from TRBV7-3 and TRBJ1-2; a weak D match, TRBD1 (6 bases). The V end lost 6 bases, the J end lost 5 bases, and 13 bases lay between the germline ends. The CDR3 covers 13 residues. Per germline, CDR1 SGHTA and CDR2 FQGTGA. The DNA of the CDR3 is TGTGCCAGCAGTTCGTCCGGGACATATGGCTACACCTTC. It is translated as CASSSSGTYGYTF.